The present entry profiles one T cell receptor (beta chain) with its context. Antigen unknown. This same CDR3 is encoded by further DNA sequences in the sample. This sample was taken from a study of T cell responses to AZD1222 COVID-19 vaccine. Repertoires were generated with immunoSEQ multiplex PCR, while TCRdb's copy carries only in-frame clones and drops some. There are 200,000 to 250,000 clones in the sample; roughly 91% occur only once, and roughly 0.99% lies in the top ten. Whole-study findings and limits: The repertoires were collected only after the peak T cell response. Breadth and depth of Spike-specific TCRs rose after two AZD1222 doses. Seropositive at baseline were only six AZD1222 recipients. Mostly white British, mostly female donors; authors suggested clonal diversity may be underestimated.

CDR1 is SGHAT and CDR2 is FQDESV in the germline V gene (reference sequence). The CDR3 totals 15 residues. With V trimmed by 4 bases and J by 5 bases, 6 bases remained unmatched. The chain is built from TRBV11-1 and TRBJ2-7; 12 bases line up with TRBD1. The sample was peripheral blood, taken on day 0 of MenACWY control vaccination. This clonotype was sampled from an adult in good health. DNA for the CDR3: TGTGCCAGCAGCTCCGGGACAGGGGGCTTCCACGAGCAGTACTTC. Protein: CASSSGTGGFHEQYF.